This T cell receptor beta chain was profiled in a study of early T cells in non-severe SARS-CoV-2 infection. In the study overall: Chains were unpaired, as sequencing was done on bulk RNA from unsorted whole blood. Overall study findings and caveats: Matching against VDJdb likely underestimated virus-specific expansions, favoring anti-spike CD8.

In germline, CDR1 is DFQATT, CDR2 SNEGSKA (reference sequence). Trimming took off 0 bases at V and 0 bases at J, with 12 bases between the two ends. The CDR3 runs to 15 residues. In the library, individual cDNA molecules carried attached unique molecular identifiers. One entry per CDR3 protein results from TCRdb running MiXCR on the 5' RACE reads. The data show roughly 43,000 distinct CDR3 sequences, 5% to 5.5% seen once. This clonotype was seen repeatedly, ten times or more. Its specificity is unknown. The source was whole blood, collected at baseline. The clonotype was recovered from an adult who was a healthcare worker with PCR-confirmed SARS-CoV-2 infection or an uninfected control (not recorded which). This chain links TRBV20-1 with TRBJ2-7; D remains ambiguous. CDR3 in DNA: TGCAGTGCTAGAGATCAATACTGGAGCTCCTACGAGCAGTACTTC. Protein sequence: CSARDQYWSSYEQYF.